This T cell receptor (beta chain) was profiled in a study of T cell responses to AZD1222 COVID-19 vaccine. Note on this clone: Its cognate antigen is unknown.

Method: immunoSEQ multiplex PCR; TCRdb's copy keeps in-frame clones and lacks some. The repertoire includes some 80,000 clones, around 88% of them detected once, and over 8% sits in the top ten. Findings and limits, study-wide: Spike-wide coverage was observed for vaccine-associated CD4 TCRs, with dominant responses at 160-218 and 743-854. Repertoire sampling occurred only after the peak T cell response. Spike-specific TCR breadth rose after two AZD1222 doses, and depth rose as well. Clonal diversity may have been underestimated, and the donors were mostly white British, with more females than males.

Germline-derived CDR1 and CDR2 are SNHLY and FYNNEI. The CDR3 is made up of 14 amino acids. V dropped 7 bases and J dropped 2; count of bases not matched to a gene: 2. The clonotype originates from an adult who received the MenACWY meningococcal vaccine as a control. The material sequenced was peripheral blood, taken 28 days after the second dose of the MenACWY control vaccine. The rearrangement uses TRBV2 and TRBJ2-1; TRBD2 matches at 10 bases. The CDR3 DNA sequence: TGTGCCAGCAATGGACTAGCGGCCTACAATGAGCAGTTCTTC. It is translated as CASNGLAAYNEQFF.